These 25 T cell receptor beta chains came from one sample sequenced in a study of blood T cell repertoires in COVID-19. Measured with immunoSEQ multiplex PCR; TCRdb has only the in-frame clones, and not every one. The data hold over 300,000 clones, with around 90% observed a single time. The sample taken for sequencing was peripheral blood. All receptors derive from a man younger than 35 with active or convalescent COVID-19.

V usage is TRBV4-1 and J usage is TRBJ1-5; 8 bases align to TRBD1. V shed 0 bases and J 9 bases; nucleotides not matched to a gene: 7. Per germline, CDR1 MGHRA and CDR2 YSYEKL. This CDR3 spans 15 amino acids. The CDR3 spells CASSQEAGGRRPQHF. DNA of the CDR3: TGCGCCAGCAGCCAAGAGGCAGGGGGCAGGCGGCCCCAGCATTTT.

As DNA, the CDR3 is TGCGCCAGCAGCCAAGATCCCCGTAGCGGGAGGGGGGCAGATACGCAGTATTTT. Amino acids: CASSQDPRSGRGADTQYF. The chain is built from TRBV4-3 and TRBJ2-3, with TRBD2 matching 11 bases. The CDR3 contains 18 residues. V shed 0 bases, J shed 4 bases, and the junction held 9 bases outside the gene matches. CDR1 LGHNA and CDR2 YSLEER come from the germline V gene.

The chain carries TRBV6-2 or TRBV6-3 and TRBJ1-2, with D tentatively TRBD1 (5 bases). In germline, CDR1 is MNHEY, CDR2 SVGEGT. The CDR3 is 14 amino acids. V was cut by 2 bases and J by 4 bases, with 11 bases left in between. The CDR3 DNA follows: TGTGCCAGCAGTTACCGCGGCCAGGGCTATGGCTACACCTTC. This gives the protein CASSYRGQGYGYTF.

V usage is TRBV19 and J usage is TRBJ1-3; no definite D call. V was clipped by 3 bases and J by 4 bases, with 10 bases between them. Germline-derived CDR1 and CDR2 are LNHDA and SQIVND (reference sequence). The CDR3 has 14 residues. In nucleotides, the CDR3 is TGTGCCAGTAGTATCGTCCTCCCCGGAAACACCATATATTTT. This encodes CASSIVLPGNTIYF.

In DNA form, the CDR3 reads TGTGCCAGCAGCCTCCATGGGGCAACGACGGCGGGAGGACCTCCCTACTTC. Translating gives CASSLHGATTAGGPPYF. J is TRBJ2-5 and V is TRBV7-2; the match to TRBD2 covers 8 bases. The V gene's germline CDR1 is SGHTA and CDR2 FQGNSA. With V trimmed by 5 bases and J by 14 bases, 25 bases remained unmatched. CDR3 length: 17 amino acids.

V and J are TRBV12-3 or TRBV12-4 and TRBJ1-5; D is ambiguous. The ends were cut back, 6 bases at V and 4 bases at J, with 4 bases in the middle. The CDR3 length is 11 residues. CDR3 region: CASSLNQPQHF. CDR3 sequence (DNA): TGTGCCAGCAGCCTAAATCAGCCCCAGCATTTT.

The V gene is TRBV4-3, the J gene TRBJ2-1; TRBD2 agrees at 8 bases. This CDR3 has 21 amino acids. Germline lookup yields CDR1 LGHNA and CDR2 YSLEER. V lost 2 bases to trimming and J lost 0 bases; unmatched junction nucleotides: 18. CDR3 protein: CASSQPSGSGSVTTSYNEQFF. For the CDR3, the DNA is TGCGCCAGCAGCCAACCCTCGGGGAGCGGGAGTGTTACAACCTCCTACAATGAGCAGTTCTTC.

The chain is built from TRBV16 and TRBJ2-3; D possibly corresponds to TRBD1 (6 bases). Per the germline V gene, CDR1 is KGHSY and CDR2 is FQNENV. V shed 3 bases and J shed 2 bases, with 9 bases lying between them. This CDR3 region has 14 residues. CDR3 coding DNA: TGTGCCAGCAGCCAGGGGGCGCCCACAGATACGCAGTATTTT. Protein sequence: CASSQGAPTDTQYF.

The chain carries TRBV9 and TRBJ1-5, with unresolved D. Trimming took 0 bases from V and 3 from J, leaving 7 bases between them. The CDR3 runs 14 residues. From germline, CDR1 is SGDLS and CDR2 YYNGEE. The CDR3 region is CASSVGQFNQPQHF. The CDR3 bases are TGTGCCAGCAGCGTAGGCCAGTTCAATCAGCCCCAGCATTTT.

This clone was seen only a few times. The CDR3 here is CASIITEAFF. The CDR3 coding sequence is TGTGCCAGCATTATCACTGAAGCTTTCTTT. The V and J genes are TRBV6-5 and TRBJ1-1, with unresolved D. The V end was cut by 7 bases, the J end by 4 bases, with 4 bases between. Per the germline V gene, CDR1 is MNHEY and CDR2 is SVGAGI. The CDR3 has 10 amino acids.

The chain couples TRBV2 to TRBJ1-1; TRBD1 agrees at 8 bases. Losses at the gene ends were 8 bases for V and 4 bases for J; bases not matched to a gene: 9. Germline values: CDR1 SNHLY, CDR2 FYNNEI. The CDR3 totals 14 residues. Here the CDR3 DNA reads TGTGCCAGCGGAAGACAGGGGCCTCGCACTGAAGCTTTCTTT. Its translation: CASGRQGPRTEAFF.

V is TRBV15 and J is TRBJ1-6; the match to TRBD1 covers 7 bases. V trimming: 3 bases; J trimming: 9 bases; junction bases outside the gene matches: 5. Germline V gives CDR1 LNHNV, CDR2 YYDKDF (reference sequence). The length of the CDR3 is 14 residues. CDR3 amino acids: CATSSRQGGSPLHF. The CDR3 DNA reads TGTGCCACCAGCAGCCGACAGGGAGGTTCACCCCTCCACTTT. The complete variable domain, with remaining parts taken from reference TRBV15 and TRBJ1-6, reads DAMVIQNPRYQVTQFGKPVTLSCSQTLNHNVMYWYQQKSSQAPKLLFHYYDKDFNNEADTPDNFQSRRPNTSFCFLDIRSPGLGDTAMYLCATSSRQGGSPLHFGNGTRLTVT.

Remarks on this clone: Within the sample, other DNA sequences also encode this same CDR3. The chain joins TRBV19 to TRBJ2-7, with TRBD2 matching over 14 bases. This CDR3 comprises 15 residues. V was pared by 5 bases and J by 4 bases, with 4 bases of the junction left unmatched. Germline assignment: CDR1 LNHDA and CDR2 SQIVND (reference sequence). CDR3 coding DNA: TGTGCCAGTAGTCCCGGGACTAGCGGGAGTTACGAGCAGTACTTC. Its protein is CASSPGTSGSYEQYF.

This chain links TRBV6-2 or TRBV6-3 with TRBJ1-5; D might be TRBD1 (5 bases). CDR1 and CDR2 from the germline V gene are MNHEY and SVGEGT. Trimming took 2 bases from V and 1 from J, leaving 15 bases between them. The CDR3 spans 17 residues. CDR3 coding DNA: TGTGCCAGCAGTTACCCATTAGGGCAGGGCAGCAATCAGCCCCAGCATTTT. This sequence encodes CASSYPLGQGSNQPQHF.

The gene calls are TRBV28 and TRBJ2-1; 8 bases line up with TRBD2. CDR1 MDHEN and CDR2 SYDVKM come from the germline V gene. V shed 8 bases and J 3 bases; nucleotides not matched to a gene: 3. The CDR3 loop spans 13 amino acids. CDR3 in amino acids: CASQRGLYNEQFF. The CDR3 coding sequence is TGTGCCAGCCAGCGGGGGCTCTACAATGAGCAGTTCTTC.

The V call is TRBV20-1, the J call TRBJ2-5, with TRBD1 as a possible D gene (6 bases). Trimming took 3 bases from V and 0 from J, leaving 11 bases between them. The CDR3 runs to 14 residues. In germline, CDR1 is DFQATT, CDR2 SNEGSKA (reference sequence). CDR3 region: CSASGGDNQETQYF. DNA for the CDR3: TGCAGTGCTAGTGGGGGCGACAACCAAGAGACCCAGTACTTC.

The chain is built from TRBV9 and TRBJ2-7, with 10 positions matching TRBD2. The CDR3 is 15 amino acids. CDR1 SGDLS and CDR2 YYNGEE come from the germline V gene. V lost 0 bases to trimming and J lost 5 bases; unmatched junction nucleotides: 5. The CDR3 spells CASSVGAGGPNEQYF. The CDR3 DNA reads TGTGCCAGCAGCGTAGGAGCGGGAGGGCCCAACGAGCAGTACTTC.

This rearrangement joins TRBV4-3 to TRBJ1-2; D possibly corresponds to TRBD1 (5 bases). CDR1 is LGHNA, CDR2 YSLEER, per germline. The CDR3 has 14 amino acids. V gave up 1 base and J gave up 4 bases, with 10 bases separating them. The CDR3 coding sequence is TGCGCCAGCAGCCAAGGGGGGGTTCCCTATGGCTACACCTTC. This sequence encodes CASSQGGVPYGYTF.

This clone was recorded once. This sequence joins TRBV28 and TRBJ1-5; 9 bases agree with TRBD1. Per the germline V gene, CDR1 is MDHEN and CDR2 is SYDVKM. This CDR3 is built from 14 residues. V shed 2 bases, J shed 7 bases, and the junction held 3 bases outside the gene matches. CDR3 in amino acids: CASSLGTGMQPQHF. The CDR3 DNA reads TGTGCCAGCAGTTTAGGGACAGGGATGCAGCCCCAGCATTTT.

V is TRBV10-3 and J is TRBJ1-5; 7 nucleotides line up with TRBD1. CDR1 and CDR2 from the germline V gene are ENHRY and SYGVKD. CDR3 size: 19 residues. The ends lost 3 bases at V and 4 bases at J; junction bases unmatched: 18. The CDR3 protein is CAISEGGRDVGWWNQPQHF. The CDR3 DNA reads as TGTGCCATCAGTGAAGGGGGCAGGGACGTCGGATGGTGGAATCAGCCCCAGCATTTT.

The CDR3 is CASSFGTSSYNEQFF. CDR3 coding DNA: TGTGCCAGCAGCTTTGGGACTAGCTCCTACAATGAGCAGTTCTTC. The V and J genes are TRBV9 and TRBJ2-1, with 8 bases that match TRBD2. This CDR3 is built from 15 residues. Losses at the gene ends were 4 bases for V and 0 bases for J; bases not matched to a gene: 3. From germline, CDR1 is SGDLS and CDR2 YYNGEE.

This clone showed up just once. V is TRBV12-3 or TRBV12-4 and J is TRBJ1-1, with TRBD1 matching 7 bases. This CDR3 comprises 13 residues. V was pared by 3 bases and J by 7 bases, with 5 bases of the junction left unmatched. In nucleotides, the CDR3 is TGTGCCAGCAGTTTCTTCAGGGGGAATGAAGCTTTCTTT. Its protein is CASSFFRGNEAFF.

V usage is TRBV2 and J usage is TRBJ1-5; 11 bases are a match to TRBD1. This CDR3 has 16 residues. Germline V lookup: CDR1 SNHLY, CDR2 FYNNEI. J gave up 2 bases and V 8 bases, and 8 bases lay outside the gene matches. This CDR3 is CASARTGGRGNQPQHF. The CDR3 nucleotides are TGTGCCAGCGCCCGGACAGGGGGCCGCGGCAATCAGCCCCAGCATTTT. Complete variable domain (other parts from reference TRBV2 and TRBJ1-5): EPEVTQTPSHQVTQMGQEVILRCVPISNHLYFYWYRQILGQKVEFLVSFYNNEISEKSEIFDDQFSVERPDGSNFTLKIRSTKLEDSAMYFCASARTGGRGNQPQHFGDGTRLSIL.

This clone was picked up a small number of times. This rearrangement joins TRBV7-7 to TRBJ2-1; 7 nucleotides line up with TRBD1. Germline V gives CDR1 SSHAT, CDR2 FNYEAQ (reference sequence). V lost 1 base and J lost 8; bases outside the gene matches: 11. CDR3 length: 16 residues. The CDR3 nucleotides are TGTGCCAGCAGCTTAGGTGACAGGGTGAAGGGGCATGAGCAGTTCTTC. It specifies CASSLGDRVKGHEQFF.

The V gene is TRBV6-4, the J gene TRBJ2-7; 9 bases are shared with TRBD2. The CDR3 sequence is 16 residues long. V was pared by 0 bases and J by 2 bases, with 5 bases of the junction left unmatched. CDR1 is MRHNA and CDR2 is SNTAGT in the germline V gene. The chain's CDR3 is CASSDSSASGTYEQYF. CDR3 sequence (DNA): TGTGCCAGCAGTGACTCGTCGGCTAGCGGGACCTACGAGCAGTACTTC.